The sample holds many counts of the clone carrying this T cell receptor beta chain. For Graves' hyperthyroidism to be stable, ophthalmopathy could not progress within 18 months. This record belongs to a study of T cells in Graves' hyperthyroidism and ophthalmopathy. TCR beta CDR3 sequences were amplified from RNA transcripts. The HTBI primer set served for first-round RT-PCR of the TCR CDR3. MiXCR was run by TCRdb on the multiplex PCR reads, yielding one entry per CDR3 protein. The table records around 300,000 distinct CDR3 sequences, approximately 13% of them present only once. CDR3 length: 16 residues. Germline V gene data show CDR1 as LNHNV and CDR2 as YYDKDF (reference sequence). The V segment lost 0 bases and the J segment 2 bases; nucleotides outside the gene matches: 6.

The chain couples TRBV15 to TRBJ1-2, with 7 bases identical to TRBD1. Material for sequencing was blood. The sequence was collected from a woman under 40 with Graves' hyperthyroidism. The CDR3 DNA follows: TGTGCCACCAGCAGAGATAAAACAGGGGCGAACTATGGCTACACCTTC. Its translation: CATSRDKTGANYGYTF.